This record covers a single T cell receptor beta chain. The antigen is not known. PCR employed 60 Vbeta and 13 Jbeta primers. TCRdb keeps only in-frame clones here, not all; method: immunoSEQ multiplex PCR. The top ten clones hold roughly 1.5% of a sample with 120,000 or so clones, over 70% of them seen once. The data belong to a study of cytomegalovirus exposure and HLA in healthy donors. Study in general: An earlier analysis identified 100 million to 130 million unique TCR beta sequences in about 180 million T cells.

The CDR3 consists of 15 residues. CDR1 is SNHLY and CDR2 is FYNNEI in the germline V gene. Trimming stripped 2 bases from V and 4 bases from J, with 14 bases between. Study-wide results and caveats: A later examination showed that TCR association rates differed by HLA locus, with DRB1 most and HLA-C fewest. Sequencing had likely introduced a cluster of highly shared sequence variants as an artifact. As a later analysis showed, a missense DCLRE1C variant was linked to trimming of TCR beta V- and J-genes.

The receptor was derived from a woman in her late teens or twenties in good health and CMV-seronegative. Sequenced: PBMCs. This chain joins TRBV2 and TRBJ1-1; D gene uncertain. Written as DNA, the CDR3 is TGTGCCAGCAGTGAATCGGCGGTCAGTAGCACTGAAGCTTTCTTT. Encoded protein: CASSESAVSSTEAFF.